The rows below give T cell receptor beta chains drawn from one sample of a study of T-cell memory formation after mild COVID-19. TCRdb re-derived calls from the 5' RACE reads in MiXCR, one entry per CDR3 protein. This repertoire shows roughly 100,000 distinct CDR3 sequences, over 15% found once; its top ten account for 25% to 30%. The sequencing input was PBMCs or a T cell subset sorted from them (not recorded which). The receptor source for this set is an adult woman who had mild COVID-19 (a few samples of this study predate the infection). Cell type and time point are not known. CDR3s include the opening cysteine and the closing phenylalanine or tryptophan. The D gene is left open where the match is weak. Rows may omit the clone size; those that give it use once, few, many or a size class.

clone_size,v_call,d_call,j_call,cdr3_aa,cdr3_nt
few,TRBV12-3/TRBV12-4,-,TRBJ1-1,CASSDQENTEAFF,TGTGCCAGCAGTGACCAGGAGAACACTGAAGCTTTCTTT
few,TRBV6-1,TRBD1,TRBJ1-4,CASSETRGTGSEKLFF,TGTGCCAGCAGTGAAACCCGAGGGACAGGGAGTGAAAAACTGTTTTTT
many,TRBV4-3,-,TRBJ2-5,CARPRGKETQYF,TGCGCCCGCCCAAGGGGTAAAGAGACCCAGTACTTC
-,TRBV2,-,TRBJ2-3,CASSEWLAETDTQYF,TGTGCCAGCAGTGAATGGCTAGCCGAAACAGATACGCAGTATTTT
few,TRBV3-1,TRBD2,TRBJ2-5,CASSRPGLAGWRGETQYF,TGTGCCAGCAGCCGACCGGGACTAGCGGGGTGGAGGGGGGAGACCCAGTACTTC
few,TRBV7-6,TRBD2,TRBJ2-3,CASSRPHSGISTDTQYF,TGTGCCAGCAGCCGGCCGCATAGCGGGATTAGCACAGATACGCAGTATTTT
few,TRBV6-1,TRBD2,TRBJ2-1,CASSLGLAGGNNEQFF,TGTGCCAGCAGTCTAGGACTAGCGGGAGGAAACAATGAGCAGTTCTTC
-,TRBV9,-,TRBJ2-1,CASSPPAGKDNEQFF,TGTGCCAGCAGCCCCCCGGCAGGCAAGGACAATGAGCAGTTCTTC
few,TRBV27,-,TRBJ2-1,CASSEIRGLAEQFF,TGTGCCAGCAGTGAAATCCGCGGGTTAGCTGAGCAGTTCTTC
few,TRBV15,-,TRBJ2-1,CATSSRDGSLGQFF,TGTGCCACCAGCAGCCGGGACGGCAGTTTGGGGCAGTTCTTC
-,TRBV27,-,TRBJ2-1,CASHNGGRLSSYNEHFF,TGTGCCAGCCACAACGGTGGGCGCTTAAGCTCCTACAATGAGCATTTCTTC
-,TRBV9,-,TRBJ2-2,CASSGTGNRNTGELFF,TGTGCCAGCAGCGGAACAGGGAATCGGAACACCGGGGAGCTGTTTTTT
-,TRBV29-1,-,TRBJ2-7,CSAQDSPLIEQYF,TGCAGCGCCCAGGACAGCCCTCTGATCGAGCAGTACTTC
few,TRBV2,-,TRBJ1-1,CAMEGGSKTEAFF,TGTGCCATGGAGGGAGGGTCTAAAACTGAAGCTTTCTTT
few,TRBV11-1,TRBD1,TRBJ1-1,CASSPTGLDTEAFF,TGTGCCAGCAGCCCGACAGGGCTCGACACTGAAGCTTTCTTT
-,TRBV20-1,TRBD2,TRBJ2-3,CSASLAGGRSTDTQYF,TGCAGTGCTAGCCTAGCGGGAGGGCGAAGCACAGATACGCAGTATTTT
-,TRBV9,-,TRBJ1-1,CASSVYGGTEAFF,TGTGCCAGCAGCGTATATGGTGGGACTGAAGCTTTCTTT
many,TRBV4-3,TRBD1,TRBJ1-5,CASSPGTGSNQPQHF,TGCGCCAGCAGCCCCGGGACAGGGAGTAATCAGCCCCAGCATTTT
few,TRBV4-2,-,TRBJ2-7,CASSQDWDSNYEQYF,TGTGCCAGCAGCCAAGATTGGGACTCCAACTACGAGCAGTACTTC
-,TRBV6-2/TRBV6-3,-,TRBJ2-7,CASSYSFFVWTGTTYEQYF,TGTGCCAGCAGTTACTCATTTTTCGTCTGGACAGGGACTACCTACGAGCAGTACTTC
-,TRBV7-9,TRBD2,TRBJ2-1,CASSQEAGAAYNEQFF,TGTGCCAGCAGCCAAGAAGCGGGGGCCGCCTACAATGAGCAGTTCTTC
few,TRBV9,-,TRBJ1-6,CASSVGSGVNSPLHF,TGTGCCAGCAGCGTAGGATCGGGGGTCAATTCACCCCTCCACTTT
-,TRBV12-3/TRBV12-4,-,TRBJ2-5,CASTRTAYQETQYF,TGTGCCAGCACACGGACTGCGTACCAAGAGACCCAGTACTTC
few,TRBV4-2,TRBD1,TRBJ2-7,CASSQEVTGYSYEQYF,TGTGCCAGCAGCCAAGAGGTGACAGGGTACTCCTACGAGCAGTACTTC
-,TRBV12-3/TRBV12-4,-,TRBJ2-3,CASSPFPDTQYF,TGTGCCAGCAGTCCCTTCCCAGATACGCAGTATTTT